A single sample gave rise to the 22 T cell receptor beta chains below, sequenced in a study of blood T cell repertoires in COVID-19. The table came from immunoSEQ multiplex PCR; TCRdb's copy has only in-frame clones and leaves some out. The table shows around 500,000 clones, with around nine tenths occurring only once. The sequencing input was PBMCs or T cells enriched from blood (not recorded which). All receptors come from a woman in her fifties or sixties who had recovered from COVID-19.

In the case of this clone: Other DNA sequences in the sample encode the same CDR3. The chain employs TRBV24-1 and TRBJ1-2; 9 bases agree with TRBD1. The CDR3 totals 15 residues. Germline loops: CDR1 KGHDR, CDR2 SFDVKD. Losses at the gene ends were 3 bases for V and 2 bases for J; bases not matched to a gene: 3. The CDR3: CATSDPTGGNYGYTF. CDR3 in DNA: TGTGCCACCAGTGATCCGACAGGGGGGAACTATGGCTACACCTTC.

V usage is TRBV15 and J usage is TRBJ1-5, with unresolved D. Germline CDR1 reads LNHNV; CDR2 reads YYDKDF (reference sequence). The CDR3 length is 13 residues. Trimming pared 0 bases from V and 4 bases from J, leaving 4 bases between. The CDR3 DNA is TGTGCCACCAGCAGAGAGAGGAATCAGCCCCAGCATTTT. Translation: CATSRERNQPQHF.

V and J are TRBV18 and TRBJ2-3, with 7 bases identical to TRBD2. The ends lost 3 bases at V and 4 bases at J; junction bases unmatched: 10. The CDR3 has 16 residues. Germline assignment: CDR1 KGHSH and CDR2 LQKENI. The DNA for the CDR3 is TGTGCCAGCTCACCGTTCGGGGGGTTGCTCGCAGATACGCAGTATTTT. Translating gives CASSPFGGLLADTQYF.

The chain carries TRBV7-6 and TRBJ2-7; the match to TRBD2 covers 9 bases. The length of the CDR3 is 15 residues. Germline CDR1 and CDR2: SGHVS and FNYEAQ. Germline trimming cut 0 bases from V and 2 bases from J; bases unmatched to any gene: 2. DNA for the CDR3: TGTGCCAGCAGCTTAGCGAGCGGGGGGACCTACGAGCAGTACTTC. Its translation: CASSLASGGTYEQYF.

This chain joins TRBV4-1 and TRBJ2-1; 11 nucleotides match TRBD2. The germline gives CDR1 MGHRA, CDR2 YSYEKL. With V trimmed by 1 base and J by 8 bases, 10 bases remained unmatched. The CDR3 is made up of 17 amino acids. The CDR3 here is CASSQVIAGGRGDEQFF. The CDR3 DNA reads TGCGCCAGCAGCCAAGTCATAGCGGGGGGGCGGGGAGATGAGCAGTTCTTC.

This clone was picked up one time. The chain joins TRBV15 to TRBJ1-2; TRBD1 is a possible D gene (5 bases). The germline V gene has CDR1 LNHNV and CDR2 YYDKDF (reference sequence). V lost 0 bases to trimming and J lost 8 bases, with 22 bases between them. The CDR3 extends over 17 amino acids. The CDR3 region is CATSRDLRVMQGEGYTF. DNA for the CDR3: TGTGCCACCAGCAGAGATTTAAGGGTTATGCAGGGTGAAGGCTACACCTTC. Together with reference TRBV15 and TRBJ1-2, the CDR3 gives the full variable domain: DAMVIQNPRYQVTQFGKPVTLSCSQTLNHNVMYWYQQKSSQAPKLLFHYYDKDFNNEADTPDNFQSRRPNTSFCFLDIRSPGLGDTAMYLCATSRDLRVMQGEGYTFGSGTRLTVV.

V and J are TRBV3-1 (or the pseudogene TRBV3-2) and TRBJ2-3; 14 nucleotides agree with TRBD2. CDR3 length: 18 residues. Per germline, CDR1 LGHDT and CDR2 YNNKEL (reference sequence). Trimming cost V 1 base and J 3 bases; bases outside gene matches: 6. For the CDR3, the DNA is TGTGCCAGCAGCCAAGCCCGGACTAGCGGGGGGAAGACAGATACGCAGTATTTT. Protein sequence: CASSQARTSGGKTDTQYF.

The J gene is TRBJ2-2, the V gene TRBV24-1, with D unresolved. Per germline, CDR1 KGHDR and CDR2 SFDVKD. V lost 8 bases to trimming and J lost 0 bases, with 9 bases between them. The CDR3 spans 14 residues. The CDR3 DNA is TGTGCCACCATGAGCCGGGCGAACACCGGGGAGCTGTTTTTT. Amino acid sequence: CATMSRANTGELFF.

This clone was seen only a few times. The V call is TRBV5-1, the J call TRBJ1-1, with 7 bases fitting TRBD1. In germline, CDR1 is SGHRS, CDR2 YFSETQ. This CDR3 region has 15 residues. The V and J ends lost 3 bases and 0 bases, in that order; junction bases with no gene match: 5. CDR3 sequence (DNA): TGCGCCAGCAGCTCGGGACAGCTAATGAACACTGAAGCTTTCTTT. Protein: CASSSGQLMNTEAFF.

V and J are TRBV3-1 (or the pseudogene TRBV3-2) and TRBJ2-7; 10 positions agree with TRBD1. J was trimmed by 5 bases and V by 1 base; bases with no gene match: 8. Germline CDR1 is LGHDT and CDR2 is YNNKEL (reference sequence). There are 16 residues in the CDR3. CDR3 nucleotide sequence: TGTGCCAGCAGCCAAGGCTGGACAGGGGGGCGGGACGAGCAGTACGTC. It yields the protein CASSQGWTGGRDEQYV.

This clone was counted at least ten times. The V and J genes are TRBV3-1 (or the pseudogene TRBV3-2) and TRBJ1-1; D is ambiguous. This CDR3 spans 21 amino acids. CDR1 LGHDT and CDR2 YNNKEL come from the germline V gene (reference sequence). V lost 1 base and J 3 bases, leaving 30 bases between the germline ends. CDR3 sequence: CASSQVFFSGLRLRWDTEAFF. CDR3 DNA sequence: TGTGCCAGCAGCCAAGTTTTTTTTTCGGGTTTGAGGTTGAGGTGGGACACTGAAGCTTTCTTT.

The gene calls are TRBV11-2 and TRBJ2-5; 9 bases are shared with TRBD1. This CDR3 has 15 residues. CDR1 and CDR2 from the germline V gene are SGHAT and FQNNGV. V was clipped by 2 bases and J by 3 bases; unmatched bases: 4. CDR3 nucleotide sequence: TGTGCCAGCAGCTTACGGGGGGACAGGGAAGAGACCCAGTACTTC. It encodes CASSLRGDREETQYF.

The gene calls are TRBV4-1 and TRBJ1-3; the D gene is possibly TRBD1 (6 bases). V lost 5 bases and J lost 0, with 11 bases in between. The CDR3 is 15 amino acids. Germline assignment: CDR1 MGHRA and CDR2 YSYEKL. This CDR3 reads CASSATGSSGNTIYF. The CDR3 DNA reads TGCGCCAGCAGCGCTACAGGGTCCTCTGGAAACACCATATATTTT.

V and J are TRBV5-5 and TRBJ2-4; weak D call: TRBD1 (6 bases). Trimming shortened V by 0 bases and J by 1 base, and 8 bases separated the two germline ends. Germline V gene sequence: CDR1 SGHKS, CDR2 YYEKEE (reference sequence). The CDR3 totals 15 residues. In DNA, the CDR3 is TGTGCCAGCAGCTTGGCAGGGGCGGCCAAAAACATTCAGTACTTC. Protein: CASSLAGAAKNIQYF. The full variable domain, completed using reference TRBV5-5 and TRBJ2-4, is DAGVTQSPTHLIKTRGQQVTLRCSPISGHKSVSWYQQVLGQGPQFIFQYYEKEERGRGNFPDRFSARQFPNYSSELNVNALLLGDSALYLCASSLAGAAKNIQYFGAGTRLSVL.

This chain connects TRBV29-1 to TRBJ1-3, with 8 bases matching TRBD1. Germline-derived CDR1 and CDR2 are SQVTM and ANQGSEA. The V and J ends lost 6 bases and 2 bases, in that order; junction bases with no gene match: 3. The length of the CDR3 is 13 residues. DNA of the CDR3: TGCAGCGTCCGACAGGGGCCTGGAAACACCATATATTTT. It translates to CSVRQGPGNTIYF.

The chain employs TRBV28 and TRBJ2-2; tentative D call: TRBD1 (5 bases). The CDR3 has 13 amino acids. Germline V CDR1 and CDR2: MDHEN, SYDVKM. V was trimmed by 2 bases and J by 8 bases, leaving 9 bases between them. As DNA, the CDR3 is TGTGCCAGCAGTTTACAGGGAACTGGGGAGCTGTTTTTT. This encodes CASSLQGTGELFF.

The chain is built from TRBV18 and TRBJ2-3, with D maybe TRBD1 (6 bases). V dropped 1 base and J dropped 3 bases, with 14 bases sitting between them. The CDR3 has 16 residues. CDR1 and CDR2 from the germline V gene are KGHSH and LQKENI. The CDR3 loop reads CASSPQGRQGTDTQYF. The CDR3 region has the DNA TGTGCCAGCTCACCACAGGGCCGGCAGGGGACAGATACGCAGTATTTT.

This clone was observed once. The chain has TRBV3-1 (or the pseudogene TRBV3-2) and TRBJ1-2; TRBD1 might be the D (6 bases). CDR1 and CDR2 (germline): LGHDT, YNNKEL (reference sequence). The V and J ends lost 7 bases and 0 bases respectively, with 21 bases between them. This CDR3 spans 17 amino acids. The CDR3 DNA sequence: TGTGCCAGCAACACCCCAGGGGCCCTGGGTGCTAACTATGGCTACACCTTC. It specifies CASNTPGALGANYGYTF.

This clone was seen just once. The genes are TRBV2 and TRBJ1-2, with 7 bases aligning to TRBD1. Germline CDR1 reads SNHLY; CDR2 reads FYNNEI. V lost 7 bases, J lost 6 bases, and 11 bases stayed unmatched. The CDR3 loop spans 14 amino acids. CDR3 loop: CASIFDRAADGYTF. Here the CDR3 DNA reads TGTGCCAGCATCTTTGACAGGGCCGCTGATGGCTACACCTTC.

V and J are TRBV5-1 and TRBJ1-4; weak D call: TRBD1 (6 bases). CDR3 length: 13 residues. CDR1 is SGHRS, CDR2 YFSETQ, per germline. The V and J ends lost 4 bases and 12 bases respectively, with 16 bases between them. CDR3 sequence (DNA): TGCGCCAGCAGCCCGACTGACAGGATAGAACTGTTTTTT. Translating it yields CASSPTDRIELFF.

This chain joins TRBV5-1 and TRBJ1-2; 9 bases match TRBD1. V lost 4 bases to trimming and J lost 8 bases; unmatched junction nucleotides: 6. CDR3 length: 13 amino acids. Germline-derived CDR1 and CDR2 are SGHRS and YFSETQ. The CDR3 DNA reads as TGCGCCAGCAGCCGGGACAGGGTGGACGGCTACACCTTC. This encodes CASSRDRVDGYTF.

The chain is built from TRBV30 and TRBJ2-7, with unresolved D. V was pared by 4 bases and J by 4 bases, with 5 bases between. This CDR3 spans 10 amino acids. CDR1 GTSNPN and CDR2 SVGIG come from the germline V gene (reference sequence). The CDR3: CAWTLYEQYV. The CDR3 nucleotides read TGTGCCTGGACCCTGTACGAGCAGTACGTC.